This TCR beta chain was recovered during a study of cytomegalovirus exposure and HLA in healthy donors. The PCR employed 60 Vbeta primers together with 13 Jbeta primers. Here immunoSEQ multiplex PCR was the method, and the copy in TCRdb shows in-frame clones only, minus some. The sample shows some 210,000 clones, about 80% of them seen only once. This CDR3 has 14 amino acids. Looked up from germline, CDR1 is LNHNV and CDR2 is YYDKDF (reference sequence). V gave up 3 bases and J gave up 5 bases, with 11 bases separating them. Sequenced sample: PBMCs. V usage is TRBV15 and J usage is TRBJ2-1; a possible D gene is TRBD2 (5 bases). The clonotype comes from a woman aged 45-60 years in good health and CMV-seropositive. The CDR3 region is CATSRKGVNNEQFF. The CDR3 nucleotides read TGTGCCACCAGCAGGAAGGGAGTGAACAATGAGCAGTTCTTC. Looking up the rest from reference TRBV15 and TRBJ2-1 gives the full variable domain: DAMVIQNPRYQVTQFGKPVTLSCSQTLNHNVMYWYQQKSSQAPKLLFHYYDKDFNNEADTPDNFQSRRPNTSFCFLDIRSPGLGDTAMYLCATSRKGVNNEQFFGPGTRLTVL.